This T cell receptor (beta chain) was found in a study of T-cell memory formation after mild COVID-19. Study summary: Largely donor-specific TCR clusters were found. The study's findings and limits: Largely, contracting CD4+ clones fell within CM and EM, and contracting CD8+ clones within EMRA. There was no confirmation that second-wave clones peaking on day 37 were SARS-CoV-2 specific.

It was 5'RACE with constant-segment primers that produced the TCR alpha and TCR beta cDNA libraries, which carried sample barcodes and UMIs. In TCRdb, the 5' RACE reads were re-called with MiXCR into one record per CDR3 protein. The sample carries 100,000 to 150,000 distinct CDR3 sequences, approximately 17% recorded once. This clonotype occurred many times. Its antigen is not identified. This CDR3 region has 15 residues. The V gene's germline CDR1 is SGHTA and CDR2 FQGNSA. V was clipped by 4 bases and J by 8 bases; unmatched bases: 6. The receptor was isolated from a young man who had mild COVID-19 (a few samples of this study predate the infection). Cell type and time point are not known. The J gene is TRBJ2-4, the V gene TRBV7-2; the match to TRBD2 covers 12 bases. The sample was PBMCs or a T cell subset sorted from them (not recorded which). CDR3 amino acids: CASSSSGGAFYIQYF. For the CDR3, the DNA is TGTGCCAGCAGCTCTAGCGGGGGGGCCTTTTACATTCAGTACTTC.